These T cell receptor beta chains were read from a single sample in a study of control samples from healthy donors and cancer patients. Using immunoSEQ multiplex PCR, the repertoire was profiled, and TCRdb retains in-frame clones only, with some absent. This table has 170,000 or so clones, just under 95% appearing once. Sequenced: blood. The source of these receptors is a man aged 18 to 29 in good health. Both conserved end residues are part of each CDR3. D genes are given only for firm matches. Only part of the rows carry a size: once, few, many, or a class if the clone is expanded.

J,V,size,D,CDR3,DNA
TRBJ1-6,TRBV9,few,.,CASSGLTGVGSPLHF,TGTGCCAGCAGCGGACTCACAGGAGTTGGATCACCCCTCCACTTT
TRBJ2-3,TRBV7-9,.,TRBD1,CASSLGTGADTQYF,TGTGCCAGCAGCTTAGGGACAGGGGCAGATACGCAGTATTTT
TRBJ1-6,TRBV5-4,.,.,CASSLRDGDSPLHF,TGTGCCAGCAGCTTACGGGACGGGGATTCACCCCTCCACTTT
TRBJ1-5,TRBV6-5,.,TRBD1,CASRPPGQANQPQHF,TGTGCCAGCAGGCCCCCGGGACAGGCCAATCAGCCCCAGCATTTT
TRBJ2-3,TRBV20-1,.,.,CSATYSDTQYF,TGCAGTGCTACTTATTCAGATACGCAGTATTTT
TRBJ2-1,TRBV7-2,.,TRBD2,CASSLVPAGGYNEQFF,TGTGCCAGCAGCTTAGTGCCAGCGGGGGGTTACAATGAGCAGTTCTTC
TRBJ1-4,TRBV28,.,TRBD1,CASSWGDRDNEKLFF,TGTGCCAGCAGCTGGGGGGACAGGGATAATGAAAAACTGTTTTTT
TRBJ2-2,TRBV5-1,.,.,CASSFRGPGELFF,TGCGCCAGCAGCTTCAGGGGACCCGGGGAGCTGTTTTTT
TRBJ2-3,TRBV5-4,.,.,CASSFKVSTDTQYF,TGTGCCAGCAGCTTTAAAGTTTCCACAGATACGCAGTATTTT
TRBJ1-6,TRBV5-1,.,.,CASSGTGLGRTSPLHF,TGCGCCAGCAGCGGCACAGGACTCGGTAGGACATCACCCCTCCACTTT
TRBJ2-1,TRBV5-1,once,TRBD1,CASSSQTGAKYNEQFF,TGCGCCAGCAGCTCCCAGACAGGGGCTAAATACAATGAGCAGTTCTTC
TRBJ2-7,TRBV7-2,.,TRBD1,CASSSQGASYEQYF,TGTGCCAGCAGCTCCCAGGGGGCAAGTTACGAGCAGTACTTC
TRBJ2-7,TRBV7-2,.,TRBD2,CASSYSGGIEQYF,TGTGCCAGCAGCTACAGCGGGGGGATCGAGCAGTACTTC
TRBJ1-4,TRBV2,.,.,CASRSDRATNEKLFF,TGTGCCAGCAGGTCCGACAGAGCAACTAATGAAAAACTGTTTTTT
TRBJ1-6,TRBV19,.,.,CASSINGLGSPLHF,TGTGCCAGTAGTATCAATGGATTGGGTTCACCCCTCCACTTT
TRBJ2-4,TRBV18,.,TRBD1,CASSQRTGGGKNIQYF,TGTGCCAGCTCACAGCGGACAGGGGGGGGAAAAAACATTCAGTACTTC
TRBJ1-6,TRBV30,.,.,CAWSPAKGFIGSPLHF,TGTGCCTGGAGTCCCGCAAAGGGGTTTATAGGGTCACCCCTCCACTTT
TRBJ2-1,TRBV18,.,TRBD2,CASSPLAGGYNEQFF,TGTGCCAGCTCACCCCTAGCGGGGGGATACAATGAGCAGTTCTTC
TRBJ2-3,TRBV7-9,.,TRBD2,CASTPGLAFTDTQYF,TGTGCCAGCACCCCAGGACTAGCGTTCACAGATACGCAGTATTTT
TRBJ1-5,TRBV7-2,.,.,CASSLVGNQPQHF,TGTGCCAGCAGCTTAGTGGGCAATCAGCCCCAGCATTTT
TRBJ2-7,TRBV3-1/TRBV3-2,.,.,CASSQEQAYEQYF,TGTGCCAGCAGCCAAGAACAGGCCTACGAGCAGTACTTC
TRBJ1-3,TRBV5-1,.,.,CASSLGIQGAAGNTIYF,TGCGCCAGCAGCTTGGGGATTCAGGGTGCAGCTGGAAACACCATATATTTT
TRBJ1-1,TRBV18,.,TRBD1,CASSLTGLGGTEAFF,TGTGCCAGCTCACTGACAGGGCTTGGGGGCACTGAAGCTTTCTTT
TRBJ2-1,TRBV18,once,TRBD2,CASSPGLAGINNEQFF,TGTGCCAGCTCACCGGGACTAGCGGGGATCAACAATGAGCAGTTCTTC
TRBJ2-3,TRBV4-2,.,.,CASSQVSEGTDTQYF,TGTGCCAGCAGCCAGGTTTCAGAAGGCACAGATACGCAGTATTTT
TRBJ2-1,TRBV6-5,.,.,CASRNSGRTYNEQFF,TGTGCCAGCAGGAACTCAGGAAGGACCTACAATGAGCAGTTCTTC
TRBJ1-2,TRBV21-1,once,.,CANARSGTSGYTF,TGTGCCAACGCACGATCCGGGACCAGTGGCTACACCTTC
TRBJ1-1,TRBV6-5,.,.,CASRLTGNTEAFF,TGTGCCAGCAGACTAACAGGGAACACTGAAGCTTTCTTT
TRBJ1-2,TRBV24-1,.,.,CATSESAGVLGYTF,TGTGCCACCAGTGAATCGGCAGGGGTCCTTGGCTACACCTTC
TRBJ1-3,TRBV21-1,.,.,CASSKDKDKGGSTIYF,TGTGCCAGCAGCAAAGATAAGGATAAGGGTGGAAGCACCATATATTTT
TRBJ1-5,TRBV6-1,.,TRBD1,CASSARQGISNQPQHF,TGTGCCAGCAGTGCCCGACAGGGGATTAGCAATCAGCCCCAGCATTTT
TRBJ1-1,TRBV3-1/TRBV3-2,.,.,CASSQAASNTEAFF,TGTGCCAGCAGCCAAGCCGCCAGCAACACTGAAGCTTTCTTT